Following are 4 T cell receptor beta chains from one sample sequenced in a study of neurological immune-mediated disorders. TCRdb analysed the 5' RACE reads with MiXCR anew, one entry per CDR3 protein. The table has some 29,000 distinct CDR3 sequences, about 12% seen once. Specimen: PBMCs. These receptor sequences come from a woman aged 55-69 years in good health.

Concerning this clonotype: A much larger clone differs by one base, so this may be a read error. This chain uses TRBV29-1 with TRBJ2-7, with D uncertain. The CDR3 contains 12 residues. Germline lookup yields CDR1 SQVTM and CDR2 ANQGSEA. The DNA of the CDR3 is TGCAGAGTTGAAGTTGACTCCTACGAGCAGTACTTC. Protein sequence: CRVEVDSYEQYF.

This clonotype was recorded many times. The chain couples TRBV15 to TRBJ2-3; TRBD1 might be the D (5 bases). The CDR3 is 15 residues long. From germline, CDR1 is LNHNV and CDR2 YYDKDF (reference sequence). V was clipped by 0 bases and J by 1 base, with 8 bases between them. CDR3 DNA: TGTGCCACCAGCAGAGAACAGGATCGCACAGATACGCAGTATTTT. Its protein product is CATSREQDRTDTQYF.

This clonotype was seen at least ten times. V gene TRBV5-6 combines with J gene TRBJ1-2; 9 positions agree with TRBD1. Per the germline V gene, CDR1 is SGHDT and CDR2 is YYEEEE. With 4 bases clipped from V and 8 bases from J, the junction kept 9 bases outside the gene matches. This CDR3 has 14 amino acids. CDR3 loop: CASSPGQGVDGYTF. DNA for the CDR3: TGTGCCAGCAGCCCGGGACAGGGAGTTGACGGCTACACCTTC.

This clonotype was counted ten times or more. The V call is TRBV6-5, the J call TRBJ1-2; TRBD1 matches 10 bases. Trimming at V came to 2 bases and at J to 3 bases, leaving 3 bases not matched to a gene. Germline V gene lookup returns CDR1 MNHEY and CDR2 SVGAGI. The CDR3 is made up of 15 amino acids. The CDR3 coding sequence is TGTGCCAGCAGTTACAGTGGGACAGGGGACTATGGCTACACCTTC. It yields the protein CASSYSGTGDYGYTF.